This T cell receptor beta chain was retrieved from a study of blood T cell repertoires in COVID-19. Study context: Collection of acute and convalescent COVID-19 samples took place in the United States, Italy and Spain. T cells, B-cell-depleted T cells, or PBMCs supplied cDNA or gDNA.

Per the original data handling: Estimation of nucleated cell counts was performed using reference gene primer amplification. The data were produced by immunoSEQ multiplex PCR, yet TCRdb's version contains in-frame clones alone and is incomplete. For V, J and clone size, that table is used; D and trimming come from the DNA. Of around 230,000 clones listed, roughly 89% are singletons. The length of the CDR3 is 14 residues. Losses at the gene ends were 4 bases for V and 4 bases for J; bases not matched to a gene: 5. The V gene's germline CDR1 is SGDLS and CDR2 YYNGEE. Sequencing was carried out using peripheral blood. The chain joins TRBV9 to TRBJ1-1, with 9 bases lining up with TRBD1. The TCR comes from a young man who had recovered from COVID-19. The CDR3 nucleotides are TGTGCCAGCAGCCCACAGGGGGCGGGCACTGAAGCTTTCTTT. Translating gives CASSPQGAGTEAFF.